This record covers a single T cell receptor beta chain. The antigen is undetermined. This record belongs to a study of cytomegalovirus exposure and HLA in healthy donors. Study as a whole: Around 80 million unique TCRs from HLA-typed donors were held in an early data release. Study-wide findings and caveats: HLA alleles showed associations with some 17,000 TCR beta sequences in a later analysis, at a 0.05 false discovery rate. TRBV6-2, TRBV6-3 and some other V segments were unresolvable in 87-base-pair reads.

PCR primers comprised 60 Vbeta and 13 Jbeta primers. Only in-frame clones appear in the TCRdb table, and some are missing; sequencing was by immunoSEQ multiplex PCR. The sample gives 210,000 or so clones, 76% of which show up once; 0.63% is in the top ten. The CDR3 is 16 residues long. CDR1 is MDHEN and CDR2 is SYDVKM in the germline V gene. The V gene end was trimmed by 5 bases and the J gene end by 1 base; junction bases not matched to a gene: 5. V usage is TRBV28 and J usage is TRBJ2-2, with 9 bases lining up with TRBD1. The specimen sequenced was PBMCs. This clonotype originated in a man in his late teens or twenties in good health and CMV-seronegative. The CDR3: CASSRTGAQNTGELFF. CDR3 in DNA: TGTGCCAGCAGTCGGACAGGGGCCCAGAACACCGGGGAGCTGTTTTTT.